The 21 T cell receptor beta chains presented below share a single source sample, sequenced in a study of cytomegalovirus exposure and HLA in healthy donors. PCR used 60 Vbeta primers and 13 Jbeta primers. The assay was immunoSEQ multiplex PCR, and TCRdb's table has in-frame clones only and misses some. The table shows around 130,000 clones, with around 80% occurring only once. Material for sequencing was PBMCs. The receptors here all came from a female donor in good health and CMV-seronegative.

This clone came up a few times. This chain joins TRBV6-5 and TRBJ2-5; TRBD1 aligns across 7 bases. CDR1 MNHEY and CDR2 SVGAGI come from the germline V gene. The V segment lost 0 bases and the J segment 4 bases; nucleotides outside the gene matches: 2. The CDR3 has 14 amino acids. The chain's CDR3 is CASSYSPGGETQYF. CDR3 nucleotides: TGTGCCAGCAGTTACTCGCCAGGGGGAGAGACCCAGTACTTC.

The chain's CDR3 is CASSLSGNTGELFF. The CDR3 region has the DNA TGTGCCAGCAGTTTAAGCGGCAACACCGGGGAGCTGTTTTTT. V and J are TRBV28 and TRBJ2-2, with D possibly matching TRBD2 (5 bases). Germline CDR1 and CDR2: MDHEN and SYDVKM. This CDR3 region has 14 residues. V was cut by 2 bases and J by 2 bases, with 6 bases left in between.

The CDR3, as DNA: TGTGCCAGCAGTTTAAGACAGGCTATTTACGAGCAGTACTTC. Residues: CASSLRQAIYEQYF. The rearrangement joins TRBV27 to TRBJ2-7, with a weak D call TRBD1 (6 bases). V dropped 2 bases and J dropped 4 bases, with 12 bases sitting between them. Germline CDR1 and CDR2: MNHEY and SMNVEV (reference sequence). This CDR3 contains 14 residues.

The chain recombines TRBV12-5 with TRBJ1-1; a possible D gene is TRBD1 (6 bases). Germline CDR1 and CDR2: LGHNT and FRNRAP. Trimming removed 7 bases from V and 1 base from J, with 10 bases in between. The CDR3 runs to 13 residues. The CDR3 DNA is TGTGCTAGTGCTGGGGGCAGGAACACTGAAGCTTTCTTT. Translating gives CASAGGRNTEAFF.

The CDR3 protein is CASSLTLPGGTEAFF. For the CDR3, the DNA is TGTGCCAGCAGCCTAACCCTACCCGGGGGCACTGAAGCTTTCTTT. V gene TRBV14 combines with J gene TRBJ1-1, with D possibly matching TRBD1 (5 bases). With 4 bases removed from V and 4 bases from J, the gap between germline ends came to 16 bases. CDR3 size: 15 residues. Germline lookup yields CDR1 SGHDN and CDR2 FVKESK.

This clone was observed a single time. The chain is built from TRBV2 and TRBJ2-2; TRBD2 aligns across 12 bases. Germline V gene data show CDR1 as SNHLY and CDR2 as FYNNEI. CDR3 size: 14 residues. J lost 9 bases, V lost 8 bases, and 7 bases had no gene match. DNA for the CDR3: TGTGCCAGCCAACAGACTAGCGGGAGAAGGGAGCTGTTTTTT. Translated: CASQQTSGRRELFF.

The chain couples TRBV7-3 to TRBJ2-1, with 12 bases lining up with TRBD2. Germline trimming cut 0 bases from V and 5 bases from J; bases unmatched to any gene: 5. Germline CDR1 and CDR2: SGHTA and FQGTGA. The CDR3 loop spans 17 amino acids. The CDR3 is CASSLTDGLAGNNEQFF. Here the CDR3 DNA reads TGTGCCAGCAGCTTAACAGACGGACTAGCGGGAAACAATGAGCAGTTCTTC.

On this clone: This likely comes from a read error, as the CDR3 has no conserved phenylalanine or tryptophan at its end. This chain uses TRBV6-5 with TRBJ1-1; a possible D gene is TRBD1 (6 bases). Germline CDR1 and CDR2: MNHEY and SVGAGI. CDR3 length: 15 amino acids. Trimming removed 0 bases at V and 0 bases at J, with 8 bases between. The DNA of the CDR3 is TGTGCCAGCAGTTACTCGAACAGGGTGAACACTGAAGCTTTCGTT. Its protein is CASSYSNRVNTEAFV.

The V gene is TRBV7-9, the J gene TRBJ1-1; TRBD1 agrees at 8 bases. The germline gives CDR1 SEHNR, CDR2 FQNEAQ (reference sequence). The V gene end was trimmed by 7 bases and the J gene end by 0 bases; junction bases not matched to a gene: 16. The CDR3 is 18 residues long. The CDR3 nucleotides read TGTGCCAGCACCCAACTGTGGACAGGGTCAACCATGAACACTGAAGCTTTCTTT. This encodes CASTQLWTGSTMNTEAFF.

V gene TRBV5-1 combines with J gene TRBJ2-1, with 8 bases aligning to TRBD2. V dropped 4 bases and J dropped 0; count of bases not matched to a gene: 12. Germline loops: CDR1 SGHRS, CDR2 YFSETQ. The CDR3 loop spans 18 amino acids. CDR3 sequence (DNA): TGCGCCAGCAGCACCCGGGCTAGCGGGCCTACCTCCTACAATGAGCAGTTCTTC. Translation: CASSTRASGPTSYNEQFF.

The CDR3 loop reads CASSERASETSTDTQYF. DNA of the CDR3: TGTGCCAGCAGTGAAAGGGCTAGCGAGACTAGCACAGATACGCAGTATTTT. This sequence joins TRBV25-1 and TRBJ2-3; D perhaps matches TRBD2 (6 bases). From germline, CDR1 is MGHDK and CDR2 SYGVNS. The CDR3 is made up of 17 amino acids. V was cut by 2 bases and J by 0 bases, with 15 bases left in between.

This sequence joins TRBV19 and TRBJ1-1; 7 bases agree with TRBD1. Germline V gene sequence: CDR1 LNHDA, CDR2 SQIVND (reference sequence). V was pared by 4 bases and J by 1 base, with 3 bases of the junction left unmatched. The CDR3 has 14 residues. The CDR3 DNA follows: TGTGCCAGTAGTAGCCACAGGGGGAACACTGAAGCTTTCTTT. As protein: CASSSHRGNTEAFF.

V gene TRBV28 combines with J gene TRBJ1-5; 10 bases align to TRBD1. Germline trimming cut 4 bases from V and 6 bases from J; bases unmatched to any gene: 3. CDR3 length equals 14 residues. Germline CDR1 and CDR2: MDHEN and SYDVKM. The CDR3 loop is CASSWDRGSQPQHF. In DNA, the CDR3 is TGTGCCAGCAGTTGGGACAGGGGATCTCAGCCCCAGCATTTT.

This chain uses TRBV5-6 with TRBJ2-3, with 9 bases aligning to TRBD2. The CDR3 extends over 14 amino acids. Trimming took 4 bases from V and 5 from J; bases not matched to a gene: 5. CDR1 SGHDT and CDR2 YYEEEE come from the germline V gene. As DNA, the CDR3 is TGTGCCAGCAGCCTAGCGGGAAGGGAAGATACGCAGTATTTT. Its protein is CASSLAGREDTQYF.

V gene TRBV27 combines with J gene TRBJ1-1; D not resolved. Trimming left V 2 bases short and J 0 bases short, with 10 bases between. The germline gives CDR1 MNHEY, CDR2 SMNVEV (reference sequence). This CDR3 contains 15 residues. The CDR3 nucleotides are TGTGCCAGCAGTTTACCCGGGAGAGTGAACACTGAAGCTTTCTTT. Protein: CASSLPGRVNTEAFF.

The CDR3 region has the DNA TGTGCCAACATTTTCCTAGAGCGGGAGAGGGAGACCCAGTACTTC. The encoded protein is CANIFLERERETQYF. The chain joins TRBV2 to TRBJ2-5, with 8 bases lining up with TRBD2. Germline trimming cut 10 bases from V and 5 bases from J; bases unmatched to any gene: 15. The CDR3 covers 15 residues. Germline CDR1 reads SNHLY; CDR2 reads FYNNEI.

This clone was detected only a few times. The V gene is TRBV5-1, the J gene TRBJ2-7; TRBD1 aligns across 8 bases. Trimming at V came to 4 bases and at J to 5 bases, leaving 11 bases not matched to a gene. Germline V gene lookup returns CDR1 SGHRS and CDR2 YFSETQ. The CDR3 loop spans 15 amino acids. CDR3 in amino acids: CASSQGQGRFNEQYF. The CDR3 nucleotides are TGCGCCAGCAGCCAAGGACAGGGAAGGTTTAACGAGCAGTACTTC.

This chain uses TRBV2 with TRBJ1-1; no clear D gene. The germline CDR1 and CDR2 sequences are SNHLY and FYNNEI. The CDR3 totals 13 residues. The V end was cut by 8 bases, the J end by 1 base, with 11 bases between. In nucleotides, the CDR3 is TGTGCCAGCTTGACCGGGAGGAACACTGAAGCTTTCTTT. Protein product: CASLTGRNTEAFF.

V is TRBV9 and J is TRBJ1-4, with TRBD1 matching over 8 bases. J was trimmed by 6 bases and V by 7 bases; bases with no gene match: 5. The CDR3 has 13 amino acids. Germline V gives CDR1 SGDLS, CDR2 YYNGEE. The CDR3 protein is CASAGGADEKLFF. CDR3 sequence (DNA): TGTGCCAGCGCAGGGGGCGCGGATGAAAAACTGTTTTTT.

This chain's CDR3 is CASSSPEASGRNEQFF. The CDR3 DNA reads TGTGCCAGCAGCTCCCCCGAGGCTAGCGGGAGAAATGAGCAGTTCTTC. The rearrangement links TRBV5-4 to TRBJ2-1; TRBD2 aligns across 10 bases. Per germline, CDR1 SGHNT and CDR2 YYREEE (reference sequence). V lost 3 bases, J lost 7 bases, and 10 bases stayed unmatched. The CDR3 sequence is 16 residues long. Complete variable domain (other parts from reference TRBV5-4 and TRBJ2-1): ETGVTQSPTHLIKTRGQQVTLRCSSQSGHNTVSWYQQALGQGPQFIFQYYREEENGRGNFPPRFSGLQFPNYSSELNVNALELDDSALYLCASSSPEASGRNEQFFGPGTRLTVL.

This clone was observed a handful of times. The CDR3 reads CASSLLGGDNEQFF. CDR3 bases: TGTGCCAGCAGCTTATTAGGGGGGGACAATGAGCAGTTCTTC. This chain links TRBV7-9 with TRBJ2-1, with D tentatively TRBD2 (7 bases). The CDR3 totals 14 residues. V dropped 2 bases and J dropped 5 bases, with 10 bases sitting between them. Per germline, CDR1 SEHNR and CDR2 FQNEAQ (reference sequence).